These T cell receptor beta chains were read from a single sample in a study of T-cell memory formation after mild COVID-19. One entry per CDR3 protein, called by TCRdb with MiXCR from the 5' RACE reads. This table has 120,000 to 150,000 distinct CDR3 sequences, about 5.5% appearing once. What was sequenced was PBMCs or a T cell subset sorted from them (not recorded which). These receptors were taken from an adult woman who had mild COVID-19 (a few samples of this study predate the infection). Cell type and time point are not known. Both conserved end residues are part of each CDR3. Each record gives: V gene, clone size, J gene, D gene, CDR3 protein, CDR3 DNA. D genes are given only for firm matches. Expanded clones are given a class, and other clones once, few, many or no size at all.

V gene: TRBV5-1; clone size: many; J gene: TRBJ2-2; D gene: NA; CDR3 protein: CASSLTVNTGELFF; CDR3 DNA: TGCGCCAGCAGCTTGACAGTGAACACCGGGGAGCTGTTTTTT
V gene: TRBV11-1; clone size: many; J gene: TRBJ1-1; D gene: TRBD1; CDR3 protein: CASSGQDTEAFF; CDR3 DNA: TGTGCCAGCAGCGGACAGGACACTGAAGCTTTCTTT
V gene: TRBV29-1; clone size: NA; J gene: TRBJ2-3; D gene: TRBD1; CDR3 protein: CSVLGTVTDTQYF; CDR3 DNA: TGCAGCGTTTTGGGGACAGTCACAGATACGCAGTATTTT
V gene: TRBV6-2/TRBV6-3; clone size: few; J gene: TRBJ2-1; D gene: TRBD1; CDR3 protein: CASSYRDSIGNEQFF; CDR3 DNA: TGTGCCAGCAGTTACCGGGACAGTATAGGCAATGAGCAGTTCTTC
V gene: TRBV5-4; clone size: few; J gene: TRBJ2-1; D gene: TRBD1; CDR3 protein: CASSPQGALDNEQFF; CDR3 DNA: TGTGCCAGCAGCCCACAGGGGGCGCTGGACAATGAGCAGTTCTTC
V gene: TRBV6-6; clone size: NA; J gene: TRBJ1-5; D gene: NA; CDR3 protein: CASSKATGGEGNQPQHF; CDR3 DNA: TGTGCCAGCAGCAAAGCGACAGGCGGGGAGGGCAATCAGCCCCAGCATTTT
V gene: TRBV7-2; clone size: few; J gene: TRBJ1-1; D gene: NA; CDR3 protein: CASSPRTSTEAFF; CDR3 DNA: TGTGCCAGCAGCCCCAGGACCAGCACTGAAGCTTTCTTT
V gene: TRBV18; clone size: medium-sized; J gene: TRBJ2-3; D gene: NA; CDR3 protein: CASSPSTDTQYF; CDR3 DNA: TGTGCCAGCAGCCCTAGCACAGATACGCAGTATTTT
V gene: TRBV9; clone size: many; J gene: TRBJ2-7; D gene: TRBD1; CDR3 protein: CASSPRTGPSYEQYF; CDR3 DNA: TGTGCCAGCAGCCCTCGGACAGGGCCATCCTACGAGCAGTACTTC
V gene: TRBV7-9; clone size: few; J gene: TRBJ2-4; D gene: NA; CDR3 protein: CASSLDGDIQYF; CDR3 DNA: TGTGCCAGCAGCTTAGATGGGGACATTCAGTACTTC
V gene: TRBV2; clone size: few; J gene: TRBJ2-1; D gene: TRBD1; CDR3 protein: CASSLRQGYYNEQFF; CDR3 DNA: TGTGCCAGCAGTTTGAGACAGGGGTATTACAATGAGCAGTTCTTC
V gene: TRBV7-9; clone size: NA; J gene: TRBJ2-1; D gene: NA; CDR3 protein: CASSLGFLRGANEQFF; CDR3 DNA: TGTGCCAGCAGCTTAGGGTTTCTCAGAGGGGCCAATGAGCAGTTCTTC
V gene: TRBV5-1; clone size: many; J gene: TRBJ2-3; D gene: TRBD1; CDR3 protein: CASRKQGAVDTQYF; CDR3 DNA: TGCGCCAGCAGAAAACAGGGGGCGGTGGATACGCAGTATTTT
V gene: TRBV20-1; clone size: few; J gene: TRBJ1-5; D gene: TRBD1; CDR3 protein: CSATTGVKQPQHF; CDR3 DNA: TGCAGTGCAACAACAGGGGTGAAACAGCCCCAGCATTTT
V gene: TRBV12-3/TRBV12-4; clone size: many; J gene: TRBJ2-2; D gene: TRBD2; CDR3 protein: CASRTSGRAGELFF; CDR3 DNA: TGTGCCAGCAGGACGAGCGGGAGGGCCGGGGAGCTGTTTTTT
V gene: TRBV29-1; clone size: NA; J gene: TRBJ2-2; D gene: NA; CDR3 protein: CSVGLRDSTGELFF; CDR3 DNA: TGCAGCGTCGGACTCCGGGATTCCACCGGGGAGCTGTTTTTT
V gene: TRBV5-5; clone size: NA; J gene: TRBJ2-2; D gene: NA; CDR3 protein: CASFPRSLSNTGELFF; CDR3 DNA: TGTGCCAGCTTTCCAAGGTCCTTATCGAACACCGGGGAGCTGTTTTTT
V gene: TRBV10-3; clone size: few; J gene: TRBJ1-6; D gene: NA; CDR3 protein: CAISESREHSPLHF; CDR3 DNA: TGTGCCATCAGTGAGTCCAGGGAACATTCACCCCTCCACTTT
V gene: TRBV5-1; clone size: NA; J gene: TRBJ2-7; D gene: TRBD1; CDR3 protein: CASSSDRLSYEQYF; CDR3 DNA: TGCGCCAGCAGTTCGGACAGGCTCTCCTACGAGCAGTACTTC
V gene: TRBV20-1; clone size: many; J gene: TRBJ2-7; D gene: TRBD2; CDR3 protein: CSASFQPGGSYEQYF; CDR3 DNA: TGCAGTGCTAGCTTTCAACCGGGGGGCTCCTACGAGCAGTACTTC
V gene: TRBV7-9; clone size: many; J gene: TRBJ2-5; D gene: NA; CDR3 protein: CASSPRGPETQYF; CDR3 DNA: TGTGCCAGCAGCCCCAGAGGGCCGGAGACCCAGTACTTC
V gene: TRBV12-3/TRBV12-4; clone size: many; J gene: TRBJ1-5; D gene: NA; CDR3 protein: CASSLYQLGRVSNQPQHF; CDR3 DNA: TGTGCCAGCAGTTTATATCAGCTGGGGAGAGTTAGCAATCAGCCCCAGCATTTT
V gene: TRBV7-2; clone size: NA; J gene: TRBJ1-3; D gene: NA; CDR3 protein: CASSLGPVSGNTIYF; CDR3 DNA: TGTGCCAGCAGCTTAGGCCCGGTCTCTGGAAACACCATATATTTT